This entry describes one T cell receptor (beta chain). This clone's antigen is unknown. No much larger clone exists at a distance of one base, and base qualities are not known. Each collaborating institution followed its own protocols to collect whole blood in K2EDTA tubes. For TCRbeta analysis, collaborator samples were shipped as frozen whole blood, as isolated PBMCs, or as DNA extracted from either sample type. TCRbeta CDR3 regions were amplified from genomic DNA using the immunoSEQ Assay, a bias-controlled multiplex PCR. In the original analysis: Within the assay, amplification of reference gene primers was used to estimate how many nucleated cells each sample contained. Sequence reads were collapsed and filtered to measure the absolute abundance of every unique TCRbeta CDR3 rearrangement. Productive Simpson clonality was computed per sample as the square root of Simpson's diversity index over productive rearrangements. The table comes from immuneACCESS by way of TCRdb, which keeps in-frame sequences with V and J called. Part of the clones is missing from these tables; in studies checked, under half for an unresolved V gene and the rest for unknown reasons. The DNA was the basis for D and trimming; V, J and clone size are from that table. This sample holds roughly 500,000 clones; 80% to 90% were observed only once. Jointly, the top ten make up 3.2% of the sample.

The CDR3, cysteine through phenylalanine, is 13 amino acids long. Kept here is only the CDR3 DNA, which spans 39 bases and is read in frame from base 1. The trim is 0 bases for V and 4 bases for J, with a gap of 6 bases between the germline ends. The CDR1 and CDR2 encoded by the germline V gene are MGHRA and YSYEKL. The data are from a study of blood T cell repertoires in COVID-19 (dated by TCRdb to between 2020 and 2021). Background for the entire study: The collaborator samples originated in the United States, Italy and Spain and spanned the acute and convalescent phases of COVID-19. The material from the prospective study consisted of cDNA or gDNA derived from T cells, B-cell-depleted T cells, or PBMCs. Subjects who had been exposed to COVID-19, were actively infected with it, or had recovered from it provided the deeply sampled blood TCRbeta repertoires that made up the dataset. The repertoires were released in a freely available public database meant as a resource for research on the immune response to SARS-CoV-2. Where HLA class I and class II types were available, the types were taken from metadata supplied by the sample provider, not from assay-based typing. Sample metadata almost always included a de-identified subject ID, COVID-19 status, age in years and sex. Samples were obtained from the ongoing ImmuneRACE study (first 160 participants) and from about 1,300 subjects provided by 6 global collaborators. The full study reports these points: The amount of clinical and demographic metadata varied by source and participant and was provided uncurated.

The sequenced sample consisted of peripheral blood. The rearranged segments are TRBV4-1 and TRBJ1-2; no D gene call is confident. The source is a human donor in a cohort sampled during active COVID-19. For the CDR3, the sequence is CASSQDRSYGYTF. The base sequence is TGCGCCAGCAGCCAAGATCGGAGCTATGGCTACACCTTC.